The clone carrying this T cell receptor beta chain was counted only a few times. The sample comes from a study of T cells after yellow fever vaccination. TCRdb redid the calling of the 5' RACE reads with MiXCR, one entry per CDR3 protein. This table holds under 350,000 distinct CDR3 sequences, over 3.5% found once. The germline V gene has CDR1 SGHTA and CDR2 FQGTGA. V was trimmed by 3 bases and J by 3 bases, leaving 11 bases between them. There are 14 residues in the CDR3. The sample consisted of PBMCs, taken 5 days after the yellow fever booster vaccination. The rearrangement uses TRBV7-3 and TRBJ1-1; D is ambiguous. The sequence was collected from a man aged 18-30 years who received the YFV17D yellow fever vaccine. CDR3 region: CASSFNHGDTEAFF. The CDR3 DNA sequence: TGTGCCAGCAGCTTCAACCACGGAGACACTGAAGCTTTCTTT. Complete variable domain (other parts from reference TRBV7-3 and TRBJ1-1): GAGVSQTPSNKVTEKGKYVELRCDPISGHTALYWYRQSLGQGPEFLIYFQGTGAADDSGLPNDRFFAVRPEGSVSTLKIQRTERGDSAVYLCASSFNHGDTEAFFGQGTRLTVV.